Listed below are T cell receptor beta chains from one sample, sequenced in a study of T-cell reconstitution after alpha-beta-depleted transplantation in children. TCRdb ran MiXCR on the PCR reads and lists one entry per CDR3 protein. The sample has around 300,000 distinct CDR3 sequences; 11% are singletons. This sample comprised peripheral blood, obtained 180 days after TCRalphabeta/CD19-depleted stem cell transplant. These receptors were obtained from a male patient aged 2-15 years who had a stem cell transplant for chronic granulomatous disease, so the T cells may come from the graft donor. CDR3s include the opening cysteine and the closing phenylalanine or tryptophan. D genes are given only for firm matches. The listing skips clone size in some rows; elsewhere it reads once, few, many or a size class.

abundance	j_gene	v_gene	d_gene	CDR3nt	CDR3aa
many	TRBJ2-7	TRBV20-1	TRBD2	TGCAGTGCTAGAGTAATACTAGCGGGAAAATACGAGCAGTACTTC	CSARVILAGKYEQYF
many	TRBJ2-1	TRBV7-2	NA	TGTGCCAGCAGCCGGGCTATCAGCTCCTACAATGAGCAGTTCTTC	CASSRAISSYNEQFF
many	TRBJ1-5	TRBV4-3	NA	TGCGCCAGCAGCCAAACCTACAGGGACCGGTCCAATCAGCCCCAGCATTTT	CASSQTYRDRSNQPQHF
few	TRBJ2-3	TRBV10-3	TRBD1	TGTGCCATCAGCGGGACAGGGGATACGCAGTATTTT	CAISGTGDTQYF
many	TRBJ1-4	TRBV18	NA	TGTGCCAGCTCACCACCGGGTCGGAGTTTTGAAAAACTGTTTTTT	CASSPPGRSFEKLFF
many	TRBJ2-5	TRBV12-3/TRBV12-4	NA	TGTGCCAGCAGCCGGACCGGGAGAATCCAAGAGACCCAGTACTTC	CASSRTGRIQETQYF
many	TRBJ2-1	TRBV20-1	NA	TGCAGTGCTAGAGATGAATCGGAGTTCTTC	CSARDESEFF
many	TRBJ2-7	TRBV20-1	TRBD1	TGCAGTGCTTCCGGGACAGGGGGCCTCTCCTACGAGCAGTACTTC	CSASGTGGLSYEQYF
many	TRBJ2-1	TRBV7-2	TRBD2	TGTGCCAGCAGCTCAAGACTAGCGGGGTTCTACAATGAGCAGTTCTTC	CASSSRLAGFYNEQFF
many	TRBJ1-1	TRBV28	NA	TGTGCCAGCAGTTCAAGTGGAGAAGTTAACACTGAAGCTTTCTTT	CASSSSGEVNTEAFF
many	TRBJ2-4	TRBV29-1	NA	TGCAGCGTTGTTTCCAGGCCCCTAGCCAAAAACATTCAGTACTTC	CSVVSRPLAKNIQYF
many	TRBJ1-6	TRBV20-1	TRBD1	TGCAGTGCTAGATCGGCAGGGGGGACTAGGAATTCACCCCTCCACTTT	CSARSAGGTRNSPLHF
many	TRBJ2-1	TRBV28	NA	TGTGCCAGCAGCCTCAAAAACAATGAGCAGTTCTTC	CASSLKNNEQFF
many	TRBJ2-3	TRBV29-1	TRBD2	TGCAGCGTAAGCGGGAGGAGCACAGATACGCAGTATTTT	CSVSGRSTDTQYF
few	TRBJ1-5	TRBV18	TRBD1	TGTGCCAGCTCACAGACAGGGTTATTAAGCCAGCCCCAGCATTTT	CASSQTGLLSQPQHF
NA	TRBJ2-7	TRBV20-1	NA	TGCAGTGCCGTGGCAGGGGAATCCTACGAGCAGTACTTC	CSAVAGESYEQYF
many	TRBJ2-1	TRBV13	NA	TGTGCCAGCAGCTTAGTCCCGGGTGGGCACAATGAGCAGTTCTTC	CASSLVPGGHNEQFF
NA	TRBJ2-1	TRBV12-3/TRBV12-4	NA	TGTGCCAGCAGTCTCCACTGGATCAATGAGCAGTTCTTC	CASSLHWINEQFF
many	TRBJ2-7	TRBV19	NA	TGTGCCAGTAGTATAGAAGCCAGGACCTCCTACGAGCAGTACTTC	CASSIEARTSYEQYF
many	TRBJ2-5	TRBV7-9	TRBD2	TGTGCCAGCAGCGCGCGACTAGCGGGAGGAGGTGAGACCCAGTACTTC	CASSARLAGGGETQYF
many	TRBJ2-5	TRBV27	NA	TGTGCCAGCAGGGGCAAGGGTCGACAGTACCAAGAGACCCAGTACTTC	CASRGKGRQYQETQYF
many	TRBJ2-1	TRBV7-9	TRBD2	TGTGCCAGCAGCTTAGTAGCTAGCGGGAGGGGGTACAATGAGCAGTTCTTC	CASSLVASGRGYNEQFF
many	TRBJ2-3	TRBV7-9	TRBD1	TGTGCCAGCAGCTTAGTTGGACAGGGGCCAGATACGCAGTATTTT	CASSLVGQGPDTQYF
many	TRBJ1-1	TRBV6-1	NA	TGTGCCAGCAGTGAAGCTCGGGCTGATGCTTTCTTT	CASSEARADAFF
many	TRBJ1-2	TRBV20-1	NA	TGCAGTGCCACCGTAGGGCTGCGGGATGGCTACACCTTC	CSATVGLRDGYTF
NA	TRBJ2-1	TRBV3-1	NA	TGTGCCACCTCCCAAGATGTGAGGCGGGGGCAGTACAATGAGCAGTTCTTC	CATSQDVRRGQYNEQFF
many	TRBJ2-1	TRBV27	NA	TGTGCCAGCCTAAAGGGCAATGAGCAGTTCTTC	CASLKGNEQFF
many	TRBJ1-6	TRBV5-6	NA	TGTGCCAGCAGCTTGGCCCCCCGGGGGCGGAATTCACCCCTCCACTTT	CASSLAPRGRNSPLHF
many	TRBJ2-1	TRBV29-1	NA	TGCAGCGTTGAGGTCCATGAGCAGTTCTTC	CSVEVHEQFF
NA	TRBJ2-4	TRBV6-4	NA	TGTGCCAGCAGTACCCCACTTCGGTGCAAAAACATTCAGTACTTC	CASSTPLRCKNIQYF
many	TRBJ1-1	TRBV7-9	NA	TGTGCCAGCAGCCCCGGAATGGGGGACACTGAAGCTTTCTTT	CASSPGMGDTEAFF
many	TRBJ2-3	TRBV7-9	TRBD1	TGTGCCAGCAGCTTAAAGGGACAGAATACGCAGTATTTT	CASSLKGQNTQYF
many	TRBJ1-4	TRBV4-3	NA	TGCGCCAGCAGCCAAGATAGAAAGGTTTCGAATGAAAAACTGTTTTTT	CASSQDRKVSNEKLFF
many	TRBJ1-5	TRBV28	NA	TGTGCCAGCACCCCTCTCCGGGGACTGAGAAACAATCAGCCCCAGCATTTT	CASTPLRGLRNNQPQHF
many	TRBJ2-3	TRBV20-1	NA	TGCAGTGCTTCAGGGATAGAAGGCACAGATACGCAGTATTTT	CSASGIEGTDTQYF
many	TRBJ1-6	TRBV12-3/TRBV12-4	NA	TGTGCCAGCAGTCGCACAGGGACGGGGTCACCCCTCCACTTT	CASSRTGTGSPLHF
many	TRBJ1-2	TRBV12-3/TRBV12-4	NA	TGTGCCAGCAGTTTTTGGGGAGGTGGCTACACCTTC	CASSFWGGGYTF
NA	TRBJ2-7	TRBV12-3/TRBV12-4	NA	TGTGCCAGCAGACCTGTAGGACGGGGCTACGAGCAGTACTTC	CASRPVGRGYEQYF
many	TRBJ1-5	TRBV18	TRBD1	TGTGCCAGCTCACCGGGACAGTATATCAATCAGCCCCAGCATTTT	CASSPGQYINQPQHF
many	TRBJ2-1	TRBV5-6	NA	TGTGCCAGCAGCTTACCAATGAGGAATGAGCAGTTCTTC	CASSLPMRNEQFF
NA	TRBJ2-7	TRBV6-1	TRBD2	TGTGCCAGCAGTGAAAGGACTAGCGGGATCGACGAGCAGTACTTC	CASSERTSGIDEQYF
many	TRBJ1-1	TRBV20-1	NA	TGCAGTGCGGAAACAGAGAAGAACACTGAAGCTTTCTTT	CSAETEKNTEAFF
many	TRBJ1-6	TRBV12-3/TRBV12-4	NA	TGTGCCAGCAGTTTAAGAGGGCTTGATTCACCCCTCCACTTT	CASSLRGLDSPLHF
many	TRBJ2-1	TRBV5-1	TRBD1	TGCGCCAGCGCCCCGGGGCCGACAGGGGGCTTGGGAAATGAGCAGTTCTTC	CASAPGPTGGLGNEQFF
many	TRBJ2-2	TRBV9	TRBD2	TGTGCCAGCAGCATTAGCGGGGGAACCAACACCGGGGAGCTGTTTTTT	CASSISGGTNTGELFF
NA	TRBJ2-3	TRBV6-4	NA	TGTGCCCGCAGTGAACAGGGCACAGATACGCAGTATTTT	CARSEQGTDTQYF
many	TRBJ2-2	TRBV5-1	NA	TGCGCCAGCAGCTTGTTGTCCACCGGGGAGCTGTTTTTT	CASSLLSTGELFF
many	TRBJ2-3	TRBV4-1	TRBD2	TGCGCCAGCAGCCAAGAGGGTCTAGCGGGGGGGCCGTCAGATACGCAGTATTTT	CASSQEGLAGGPSDTQYF
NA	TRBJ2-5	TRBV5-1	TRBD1	TGCGCCAGCAGCAACATACAGGGGGCGCCCCAAGAGACCCAGTACTTC	CASSNIQGAPQETQYF
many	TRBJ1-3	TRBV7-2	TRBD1	TGTGCCAGCAGCTTAGGGGGGACAGTGAGAAACACCATATATTTT	CASSLGGTVRNTIYF
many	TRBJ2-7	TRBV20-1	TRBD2	TGCAGTGCTAGACAAGCTAGCGGGATCGAGCAGTACTTC	CSARQASGIEQYF
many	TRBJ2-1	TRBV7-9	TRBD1	TGTGCCAGCACACTCGGGACAGGGGGAAGTGAGCAGTTCTTC	CASTLGTGGSEQFF
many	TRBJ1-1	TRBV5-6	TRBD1	TGTGCCAGCAGCTTGTGGGGGACAGGGGTAGCTGAAGCTTTCTTT	CASSLWGTGVAEAFF